The 31 T cell receptor beta chains presented below share a single source sample, sequenced in a study of technical replicates of blood from a few donors. TCRdb's copy holds only in-frame clones and misses some; the assay was immunoSEQ multiplex PCR. The sample lists some 78,000 clones; around 92% were seen once. Sequenced: T cells isolated from PBMCs. The source of these receptors is a human donor in good health.

The chain uses TRBV10-3 and TRBJ2-1; 7 nucleotides agree with TRBD2. The CDR3 totals 14 residues. The V and J ends lost 3 bases and 3 bases, in that order; junction bases with no gene match: 2. Germline loops: CDR1 ENHRY, CDR2 SYGVKD. In DNA form, the CDR3 reads TGTGCCATCAGTGAAGGCGGGGGCTACAATGAGCAGTTCTTC. Translated: CAISEGGGYNEQFF.

The V call is TRBV5-1, the J call TRBJ1-5; D is unresolved. Germline assignment: CDR1 SGHRS and CDR2 YFSETQ. The CDR3 totals 14 residues. The ends were cut back, 1 base at V and 2 bases at J, with 7 bases in the middle. The CDR3 region has the DNA TGCGCCAGCAGCTTGAGTCAGGGCAATCAGCCCCAGCATTTT. This translates into CASSLSQGNQPQHF.

V usage is TRBV12-5 and J usage is TRBJ2-5; 12 nucleotides match TRBD2. Losses at the gene ends were 3 bases for V and 1 base for J; bases not matched to a gene: 6. Germline V gene sequence: CDR1 LGHNT, CDR2 FRNRAP. CDR3 length: 17 residues. The CDR3 protein is CASGFSLTSGSQETQYF. The DNA for the CDR3 is TGTGCTAGTGGTTTTTCGTTGACTAGCGGGAGCCAAGAGACCCAGTACTTC.

The table lists this clone with a count of one. This chain uses TRBV5-8 with TRBJ2-3, with D tentatively TRBD2 (6 bases). The length of the CDR3 is 15 residues. From germline, CDR1 is SGHTS and CDR2 YDEGEE. The germline V and J ends were trimmed by 2 bases and 1 base, with 11 bases remaining between them. The DNA for the CDR3 is TGTGCCAGCAGCTTTACCGGGAGAGGCACAGATACGCAGTATTTT. Translated: CASSFTGRGTDTQYF.

This chain joins TRBV2 and TRBJ1-4, with 7 bases identical to TRBD1. In germline, CDR1 is SNHLY, CDR2 FYNNEI. Trimming cost V 6 bases and J 11 bases; bases outside gene matches: 12. CDR3 length equals 14 residues. In nucleotides, the CDR3 is TGTGCCAGCAGACCGGGACAGCTGCCGGGGAAACTGTTTTTT. Its translation: CASRPGQLPGKLFF. The variable domain in full, with the rest retrieved from reference TRBV2 and TRBJ1-4, is EPEVTQTPSHQVTQMGQEVILRCVPISNHLYFYWYRQILGQKVEFLVSFYNNEISEKSEIFDDQFSVERPDGSNFTLKIRSTKLEDSAMYFCASRPGQLPGKLFFGSGTQLSVL.

The rearrangement links TRBV19 to TRBJ2-7, with 7 bases identical to TRBD1. Trimming took 2 bases from V and 5 from J; bases not matched to a gene: 0. Germline V CDR1 and CDR2: LNHDA, SQIVND (reference sequence). The CDR3 loop spans 12 amino acids. In DNA, the CDR3 is TGTGCCAGTAGTATAACAGGGGACGAGCAGTACTTC. This gives the protein CASSITGDEQYF.

This clone occurred a few times. The V call is TRBV19, the J call TRBJ1-5; D is perhaps TRBD1 (5 bases). Trimming left V 5 bases short and J 5 bases short, with 10 bases between. This CDR3 has 13 amino acids. CDR1 and CDR2 (germline): LNHDA, SQIVND (reference sequence). The CDR3 coding sequence is TGTGCCAGTAGTGTACAGGTGGATCAGCCCCAGCATTTT. Protein sequence: CASSVQVDQPQHF.

The V and J genes are TRBV5-6 and TRBJ2-7; D may be TRBD1 (6 bases). V lost 1 base, J lost 0 bases, and 11 bases lay in between. Per germline, CDR1 SGHDT and CDR2 YYEEEE. The CDR3 loop spans 15 amino acids. The CDR3 reads CASSLFGQSSYEQYF. In DNA, the CDR3 is TGTGCCAGCAGCTTGTTTGGACAGAGCTCCTACGAGCAGTACTTC.

This rearrangement joins TRBV19 to TRBJ2-7; tentative D call: TRBD1 (6 bases). The length of the CDR3 is 13 residues. Per germline, CDR1 LNHDA and CDR2 SQIVND (reference sequence). V was cut by 3 bases and J by 2 bases, with 8 bases left in between. CDR3 sequence (DNA): TGTGCCAGTAGTATTAGGACAGCCTACGAGCAGTACTTC. It encodes CASSIRTAYEQYF.

The chain couples TRBV7-2 to TRBJ2-7, with 9 bases aligning to TRBD2. Trimming removed 5 bases from V and 4 bases from J; junction bases left unmatched: 3. Per the germline V gene, CDR1 is SGHTA and CDR2 is FQGNSA. This CDR3 has 13 amino acids. The CDR3 loop is CASSGGRGYEQYF. Written as DNA, the CDR3 is TGTGCCAGCAGCGGCGGGAGGGGATACGAGCAGTACTTC.

The chain is built from TRBV18 and TRBJ2-3; 12 bases agree with TRBD2. The V gene's germline CDR1 is KGHSH and CDR2 LQKENI. The CDR3 loop spans 17 amino acids. Unmatched junction bases numbered 4, after V lost 2 bases and J lost 1 base. CDR3 sequence reads: CASSPVRLAGGTDTQYF. CDR3 in DNA: TGTGCCAGCTCACCAGTTCGACTAGCGGGAGGCACAGATACGCAGTATTTT.

The chain joins TRBV6-6 to TRBJ1-3; 7 positions agree with TRBD1. Losses at the gene ends were 6 bases for V and 2 bases for J; bases not matched to a gene: 4. The germline V gene has CDR1 MNHNY and CDR2 SVGAGI (reference sequence). The CDR3 is made up of 14 amino acids. CDR3 sequence reads: CASSPTGAGNTIYF. CDR3 bases: TGTGCCAGCAGCCCAACAGGGGCTGGAAACACCATATATTTT.

The gene calls are TRBV15 and TRBJ2-2; D is uncertain. V lost 0 bases, J lost 0 bases, and 5 bases lay in between. Germline CDR1 and CDR2: LNHNV and YYDKDF (reference sequence). The CDR3 totals 15 residues. CDR3 region: CATSREFANTGELFF. The CDR3, as DNA: TGTGCCACCAGCAGAGAATTCGCGAACACCGGGGAGCTGTTTTTT.

The genes are TRBV19 and TRBJ1-2; 7 positions match TRBD1. The germline CDR1 and CDR2 sequences are LNHDA and SQIVND (reference sequence). The CDR3 is 14 residues long. Germline trimming cut 5 bases from V and 1 base from J; bases unmatched to any gene: 4. The CDR3 bases are TGTGCCAGTAGTCCCCGACAGGGTAACTATGGCTACACCTTC. Protein product: CASSPRQGNYGYTF.

V is TRBV7-8 and J is TRBJ2-1; D call uncertain. There are 13 residues in the CDR3. Between the trimmed V and J ends, which lost 1 base and 9 bases, there was a span of 10 bases. Per the germline V gene, CDR1 is SGHVS and CDR2 is FQNEAQ. In nucleotides, the CDR3 is TGTGCCAGCAGCTTAGTTTCAGTAGCTGAGCAGTTCTTC. Its protein product is CASSLVSVAEQFF.

The gene calls are TRBV10-2 and TRBJ2-7, with D hard to call. Germline V gives CDR1 WSHSY, CDR2 SAAADI. This CDR3 is built from 14 residues. V was clipped by 2 bases and J by 2 bases, with 10 bases between them. This CDR3 is CASSEAGLAYEQYF. The DNA of the CDR3 is TGCGCCAGCAGTGAGGCCGGGTTGGCCTACGAGCAGTACTTC.

This clone was counted once. The rearrangement uses TRBV14 and TRBJ1-2; D remains unclear. The V end was cut by 2 bases, the J end by 4 bases, with 14 bases between. Germline loops: CDR1 SGHDN, CDR2 FVKESK. The CDR3 consists of 15 residues. The CDR3 region has the DNA TGTGCCAGCAGCCAATTACTCGCGCCTTTCTATGGCTACACCTTC. The encoded protein is CASSQLLAPFYGYTF.

J is TRBJ1-1 and V is TRBV7-2, with D unclear. V was pared by 3 bases and J by 8 bases, with 10 bases between. The CDR3 extends over 12 amino acids. From germline, CDR1 is SGHTA and CDR2 FQGNSA. The CDR3 spells CASSFVGREAFF. The CDR3 DNA reads as TGTGCCAGCAGCTTTGTCGGCAGGGAAGCTTTCTTT.

The gene calls are TRBV29-1 and TRBJ2-1; D is unresolved. CDR1 and CDR2 (germline): SQVTM, ANQGSEA. This CDR3 comprises 10 residues. V was clipped by 4 bases and J by 7 bases, with 5 bases between them. The CDR3 nucleotides read TGCAGCGTTGTCCCAAATGAGCAGTTCTTC. It yields the protein CSVVPNEQFF.

The genes are TRBV7-9 and TRBJ1-5; tentatively, D is TRBD1 (6 bases). The CDR3 loop spans 15 amino acids. V was clipped by 4 bases and J by 1 base, with 11 bases between them. Germline V lookup: CDR1 SEHNR, CDR2 FQNEAQ (reference sequence). Here the CDR3 DNA reads TGTGCCAGCAGCTCTTCAGGGGTAAGCAATCAGCCCCAGCATTTT. It specifies CASSSSGVSNQPQHF. Supplemented by reference TRBV7-9 and TRBJ1-5, the full variable domain reads DTGVSQNPRHKITKRGQNVTFRCDPISEHNRLYWYRQTLGQGPEFLTYFQNEAQLEKSRLLSDRFSAERPKGSFSTLEIQRTEQGDSAMYLCASSSSGVSNQPQHFGDGTRLSIL.

The V gene is TRBV5-5, the J gene TRBJ1-5, with 7 bases fitting TRBD1. CDR1 and CDR2 (germline): SGHKS, YYEKEE (reference sequence). CDR3 length: 14 residues. V lost 0 bases, J lost 5 bases, and 2 bases stayed unmatched. The CDR3 region has the DNA TGTGCCAGCAGCTTGGCCCAGGGGGATCAGCCCCAGCATTTT. Its protein product is CASSLAQGDQPQHF.

V usage is TRBV6-5 and J usage is TRBJ2-7; 11 nucleotides line up with TRBD1. Germline V CDR1 and CDR2: MNHEY, SVGAGI. Trimming took 2 bases from V and 3 from J; bases not matched to a gene: 3. This CDR3 comprises 15 residues. DNA of the CDR3: TGTGCCAGCAGTTACCGGGACAGGGGGGTCTACGAGCAGTACTTC. Its protein is CASSYRDRGVYEQYF.

This CDR3 reads CATSRDYTAYEQYF. CDR3 bases: TGTGCCACCAGCAGAGACTATACCGCCTACGAGCAGTACTTC. V and J are TRBV15 and TRBJ2-7; no clear D gene. The CDR3 consists of 14 residues. V was clipped by 0 bases and J by 2 bases, with 8 bases between them. Per germline, CDR1 LNHNV and CDR2 YYDKDF (reference sequence).

The chain joins TRBV15 to TRBJ2-7; possible D gene TRBD1, 5 bases. Trimming stripped 1 base from V and 6 bases from J, with 10 bases between. CDR1 and CDR2 from the germline V gene are LNHNV and YYDKDF (reference sequence). The CDR3 consists of 13 residues. The CDR3, as DNA: TGTGCCACCAGCAGAGCTCAGGGCTTCGAGCAGTACTTC. Translating gives CATSRAQGFEQYF. The full variable domain, with the rest looked up from reference TRBV15 and TRBJ2-7, is DAMVIQNPRYQVTQFGKPVTLSCSQTLNHNVMYWYQQKSSQAPKLLFHYYDKDFNNEADTPDNFQSRRPNTSFCFLDIRSPGLGDTAMYLCATSRAQGFEQYFGPGTRLTVT.

V is TRBV5-1 and J is TRBJ2-1, with TRBD2 identical over 7 bases. This CDR3 is built from 17 residues. Trimming removed 0 bases from V and 0 bases from J; junction bases left unmatched: 6. The V gene's germline CDR1 is SGHRS and CDR2 YFSETQ. The CDR3 DNA is TGCGCCAGCAGCTTGGACGAGCGGGGTAGCTCCTACAATGAGCAGTTCTTC. It translates to CASSLDERGSSYNEQFF.

The rearrangement joins TRBV2 to TRBJ1-2, with D possibly being TRBD1 (5 bases). V gave up 4 bases and J gave up 0 bases, with 6 bases separating them. Germline-derived CDR1 and CDR2 are SNHLY and FYNNEI. CDR3 length: 13 residues. The CDR3 DNA reads as TGTGCCAGCAGTGTCAGGGCTAACTATGGCTACACCTTC. It codes for CASSVRANYGYTF.

The chain is built from TRBV5-4 and TRBJ1-2; 9 nucleotides match TRBD1. CDR1 is SGHNT and CDR2 is YYREEE in the germline V gene (reference sequence). CDR3 length: 13 residues. The junction had 6 bases not matched to a gene; V was cut back by 4 bases and J by 8 bases. The CDR3: CASSQGQGDGYTF. The DNA for the CDR3 is TGTGCCAGCAGCCAGGGACAGGGCGACGGCTACACCTTC.

This clone showed up just a few times. Other DNA sequences from this sample encode an identical CDR3 as well. This chain uses TRBV15 with TRBJ2-5; TRBD1 is a possible D gene (6 bases). The CDR3 runs to 14 residues. The V end was cut by 1 base, the J end by 2 bases, with 8 bases between. Germline V gene sequence: CDR1 LNHNV, CDR2 YYDKDF (reference sequence). The CDR3 bases are TGTGCCACCAGCAGAGCTGGACAGCAAGAGACCCAGTACTTC. It encodes CATSRAGQQETQYF.

This clone was counted once. The CDR3 sequence is CASLTGLEHYEQYF. The CDR3, as DNA: TGTGCCAGCCTAACGGGACTAGAACACTACGAGCAGTACTTC. J is TRBJ2-7 and V is TRBV2; TRBD2 aligns across 8 bases. V lost 8 bases and J lost 3; bases outside the gene matches: 9. The CDR3 is 14 amino acids. The germline CDR1 and CDR2 sequences are SNHLY and FYNNEI.

This chain uses TRBV27 with TRBJ2-1, with 12 bases fitting TRBD2. The CDR3 runs 16 residues. Looked up from germline, CDR1 is MNHEY and CDR2 is SMNVEV (reference sequence). With 0 bases clipped from V and 9 bases from J, the junction kept 6 bases outside the gene matches. DNA for the CDR3: TGTGCCAGCAGTTTATCCCCTAGCGGGAGGGCCGGTGAGCAGTTCTTC. Translating gives CASSLSPSGRAGEQFF.

This chain joins TRBV7-6 and TRBJ1-5, with D unresolved. Trimming pared 2 bases from V and 7 bases from J, leaving 6 bases between. CDR3 length equals 12 residues. CDR1 and CDR2 from the germline V gene are SGHVS and FNYEAQ. This CDR3 is CASSLMGQPQHF. As DNA, the CDR3 is TGTGCCAGCAGCTTAATGGGCCAGCCCCAGCATTTT.